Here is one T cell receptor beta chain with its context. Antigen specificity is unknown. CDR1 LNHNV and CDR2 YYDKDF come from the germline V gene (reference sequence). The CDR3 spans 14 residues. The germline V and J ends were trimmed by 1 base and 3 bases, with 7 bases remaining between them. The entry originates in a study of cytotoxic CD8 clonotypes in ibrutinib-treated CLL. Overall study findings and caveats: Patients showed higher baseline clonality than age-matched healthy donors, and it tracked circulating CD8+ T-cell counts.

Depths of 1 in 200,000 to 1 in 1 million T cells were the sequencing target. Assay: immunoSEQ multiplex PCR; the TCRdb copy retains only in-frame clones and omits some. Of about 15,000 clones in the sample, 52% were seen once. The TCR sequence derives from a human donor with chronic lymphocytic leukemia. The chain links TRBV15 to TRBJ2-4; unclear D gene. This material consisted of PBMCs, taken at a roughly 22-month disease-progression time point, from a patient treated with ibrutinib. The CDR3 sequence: CATSRGWGKNIQYF. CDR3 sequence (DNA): TGTGCCACCAGCAGAGGGTGGGGCAAAAACATTCAGTACTTC.